The 27 T cell receptor beta chains listed next were all sequenced from one sample in a study of blood T cells in healthy people across ages. A second PCR of 7 to 11 cycles used a sample-barcoded 5' primer and a J-beta primer mix. TCRdb redid the calling of the 5' RACE reads with MiXCR, one entry per CDR3 protein. The table has 2 million or so distinct CDR3 sequences, less than 50% seen once. The source material was blood. The receptors derive from a woman aged 40 to 55 in good health.

CDR3 sequence: CASSLSQSGEKLFF. CDR3 DNA: TGTGCCAGCAGCTTAAGTCAAAGCGGTGAAAAACTGTTTTTT. The chain joins TRBV7-9 to TRBJ1-4; unclear D gene. The V end was cut by 2 bases, the J end by 7 bases, with 11 bases between. CDR1 and CDR2 (germline): SEHNR, FQNEAQ (reference sequence). CDR3 size: 14 residues.

The DNA of the CDR3 is TGTGCCAGCAATTTGGACCTCGGGGTATCTGGCTACACCTTC. Protein sequence: CASNLDLGVSGYTF. V is TRBV28 and J is TRBJ1-2; D gene unclear. The CDR3 runs to 14 residues. Germline values: CDR1 MDHEN, CDR2 SYDVKM. Trimming stripped 7 bases from V and 7 bases from J, with 19 bases between.

The rearrangement links TRBV5-6 to TRBJ2-7; D is undetermined. Germline V gene lookup returns CDR1 SGHDT and CDR2 YYEEEE. Trimming took off 2 bases at V and 3 bases at J, with 12 bases between the two ends. The CDR3 has 14 residues. The CDR3 region has the DNA TGTGCCAGCAGCTTAGAAGGGTTTAACTACGAGCAGTACTTC. As protein: CASSLEGFNYEQYF.

This clonotype was observed a handful of times. This sequence joins TRBV29-1 and TRBJ2-7; the match to TRBD1 covers 7 bases. The CDR3 covers 12 residues. Germline assignment: CDR1 SQVTM and CDR2 ANQGSEA. With V trimmed by 4 bases and J by 2 bases, 2 bases remained unmatched. As DNA, the CDR3 is TGCAGCGTTGTAGGGGGCACCTACGAGCAGTACTTC. Translation gives CSVVGGTYEQYF.

This clonotype was seen a handful of times. The rearrangement links TRBV5-1 to TRBJ2-5; D gene unclear. CDR1 is SGHRS, CDR2 YFSETQ, per germline. V lost 0 bases and J lost 2, with 14 bases in between. The CDR3 covers 16 residues. The CDR3 sequence: CASSLESAILQETQYF. The CDR3, as DNA: TGCGCCAGCAGCTTGGAATCGGCTATTTTACAAGAGACCCAGTACTTC.

V and J are TRBV20-1 and TRBJ2-2, with D possibly matching TRBD1 (5 bases). The CDR3 length is 15 residues. From germline, CDR1 is DFQATT and CDR2 SNEGSKA (reference sequence). V was clipped by 1 base and J by 5 bases, with 14 bases between them. The CDR3 sequence is CSARGRRGGTGELFF. CDR3 coding DNA: TGCAGTGCTAGAGGACGAAGGGGTGGGACCGGGGAGCTGTTTTTT.

Details on this clonotype: The junction shows a germline mismatch at one end, possibly a read error. The chain employs TRBV2 and TRBJ2-1; D assignment may be TRBD1 or TRBD2 (6 bases each). Germline values: CDR1 SNHLY, CDR2 FYNNEI. The length of the CDR3 is 14 residues. The CDR3 region is CAGSVTRGLDEQFF. CDR3 coding DNA: TGTGCCGGCAGTGTTACCCGGGGGCTGGATGAGCAGTTCTTC. The complete variable domain, with remaining parts taken from reference TRBV2 and TRBJ2-1, reads EPEVTQTPSHQVTQMGQEVILRCVPISNHLYFYWYRQILGQKVEFLVSFYNNEISEKSEIFDDQFSVERPDGSNFTLKIRSTKLEDSAMYFCAGSVTRGLDEQFFGPGTRLTVL.

This rearrangement joins TRBV29-1 to TRBJ1-1; TRBD1 might be the D (6 bases). The CDR3 length is 12 residues. Germline CDR1 SQVTM, CDR2 ANQGSEA. V dropped 7 bases and J dropped 1 base, with 10 bases sitting between them. Here the CDR3 DNA reads TGCAGCGCCCAGACAGGGAACACTGAAGCTTTCTTT. It codes for CSAQTGNTEAFF.

This clonotype was recorded at least ten times. This sequence joins TRBV29-1 and TRBJ2-3; D remains unclear. Trimming left V 4 bases short and J 0 bases short, with 5 bases between. Germline V gives CDR1 SQVTM, CDR2 ANQGSEA. The CDR3 has 12 amino acids. The CDR3 nucleotides read TGCAGCGTTGGTCCCAGCACAGATACGCAGTATTTT. Its translation: CSVGPSTDTQYF.

Remarks on this clonotype: A clone one base away is much larger, so this may be a read error. The chain couples TRBV29-1 to TRBJ2-3; D is possibly TRBD1 or TRBD2 (5 bases each). CDR1 and CDR2 (germline): SQVTM, ANQGSEA. This CDR3 region has 13 residues. The CDR3 DNA is TGCGGCATGACCGGGACCCTCACAGATACGCAGTATTTT. It specifies CGMTGTLTDTQYF.

The chain links TRBV7-2 to TRBJ2-5, with D possibly being TRBD2 (7 bases). V was pared by 7 bases and J by 5 bases, with 17 bases between. The germline V gene encodes CDR1 SGHTA and CDR2 FQGNSA. The CDR3 is made up of 14 amino acids. The CDR3 here is CASTRRGAKETQYF. The CDR3 DNA reads as TGTGCCAGCACCAGACGGGGGGCAAAGGAGACCCAGTACTTC.

A note on this clonotype: An end of the junction does not agree with germline; a read error may underlie this. The gene calls are TRBV20-1 and TRBJ2-1; 9 bases align to TRBD2. This CDR3 region has 15 residues. Germline V gives CDR1 DFQATT, CDR2 SNEGSKA (reference sequence). CDR3 DNA: TGCAGTGCCGTGGGAGCGGGACTAGCCTACACTGAGCAGTTCTTC. This gives the protein CSAVGAGLAYTEQFF.

V is TRBV7-9 and J is TRBJ1-4, with 10 bases aligning to TRBD1. V shed 5 bases and J 16 bases; nucleotides not matched to a gene: 13. The CDR3 has 14 residues. Germline V gene data show CDR1 as SEHNR and CDR2 as FQNEAQ (reference sequence). The CDR3 is CASSPGQGSERPFF. The CDR3 nucleotides read TGTGCCAGCAGCCCGGGACAGGGGAGTGAAAGACCGTTTTTT.

This clonotype was counted only a few times. This sequence joins TRBV20-1 and TRBJ2-1; D not resolved. Between the trimmed V and J ends, which lost 3 bases and 10 bases, there was a span of 7 bases. From germline, CDR1 is DFQATT and CDR2 SNEGSKA (reference sequence). CDR3 length equals 10 residues. CDR3 sequence: CSARVSEQFF. CDR3 nucleotides: TGCAGTGCTAGGGTGTCGGAGCAGTTCTTC.

This rearrangement joins TRBV3-1 to TRBJ2-2; D uncertain. Looked up from germline, CDR1 is LGHDT and CDR2 is YNNKEL (reference sequence). The V gene lost 3 bases and the J gene lost 7 bases, with 3 bases spanning the gap. This CDR3 contains 11 residues. As DNA, the CDR3 is TGTGCCAGCAGCCATAACGGGGAGCTGTTTTTT. Translation: CASSHNGELFF.

The J gene is TRBJ2-3, the V gene TRBV7-2; possibly TRBD2 for D (5 bases). Germline values: CDR1 SGHTA, CDR2 FQGNSA. V lost 5 bases, J lost 2 bases, and 17 bases lay in between. The CDR3 is 16 residues long. As DNA, the CDR3 is TGTGCCAGCAGCCCCCGTGCGGAGGTGGTCACAGATACGCAGTATTTT. Translation gives CASSPRAEVVTDTQYF.

The chain links TRBV21-1 to TRBJ1-5. TRBV21-1 is deemed a pseudogene. The CDR3 has 18 amino acids. Here the CDR3 reads CASSNRGHCPSGNQPQHF. The CDR3 DNA is TGTGCCAGCAGCAACCGGGGCCACTGCCCTTCGGGCAATCAGCCCCAGCATTTT.

This chain connects TRBV7-3 to TRBJ2-1, with TRBD2 identical over 8 bases. The CDR3 length is 15 residues. In germline, CDR1 is SGHTA, CDR2 FQGTGA. J was trimmed by 2 bases and V by 6 bases; bases with no gene match: 6. CDR3 protein: CASRNAGGTYNEQFF. DNA of the CDR3: TGTGCCAGCAGGAACGCGGGGGGTACCTACAATGAGCAGTTCTTC.

The chain combines TRBV20-1 with TRBJ2-1; TRBD1 matches 7 bases. The V gene end was trimmed by 0 bases and the J gene end by 6 bases; junction bases not matched to a gene: 8. The CDR3 is made up of 15 amino acids. Germline V gene sequence: CDR1 DFQATT, CDR2 SNEGSKA (reference sequence). The CDR3 sequence: CSARERQGTPNEQFF. The CDR3, as DNA: TGCAGTGCTAGAGAGAGACAGGGCACCCCCAATGAGCAGTTCTTC.

This rearrangement joins TRBV5-1 to TRBJ1-2; no clear D gene. Trimming took 0 bases from V and 4 from J, leaving 10 bases between them. CDR3 length equals 14 residues. Germline values: CDR1 SGHRS, CDR2 YFSETQ. CDR3 coding DNA: TGCGCCAGCAGCTTGGTTCTGGGTAGCTATGGCTACACCTTC. Translation gives CASSLVLGSYGYTF.

The V and J genes are TRBV2 and TRBJ1-5; possibly TRBD1 for D (6 bases). V dropped 9 bases and J dropped 3 bases, with 15 bases sitting between them. From germline, CDR1 is SNHLY and CDR2 FYNNEI. The CDR3 totals 14 residues. In DNA form, the CDR3 reads TGTGCCAGTAGGGGGGAGGGATACAATCAGCCCCAGCATTTT. Its protein is CASRGEGYNQPQHF.

CDR3 in amino acids: CASSRDQSGANVLTF. The CDR3 region has the DNA TGCGCCAGCAGCCGCGACCAATCGGGGGCCAACGTCCTGACTTTC. The chain employs TRBV5-1 and TRBJ2-6; D unresolved. CDR1 and CDR2 (germline): SGHRS, YFSETQ. The CDR3 loop spans 15 amino acids. Trimming took off 4 bases at V and 4 bases at J, with 12 bases between the two ends.

For this clonotype: At one of its ends the junction is not consistent with the germline gene, which may arise from a read error. The chain joins TRBV12-3 or TRBV12-4 to TRBJ2-3, with 9 bases matching TRBD2. The CDR3 is 14 residues long. CDR3 sequence reads: CASIRLAATDTQYF. The CDR3, as DNA: TGTGCTAGCATTCGACTAGCGGCCACAGATACGCAGTATTTT.

The J gene is TRBJ2-1, the V gene TRBV15, with 9 nucleotides matching TRBD2. Germline lookup yields CDR1 LNHNV and CDR2 YYDKDF (reference sequence). The CDR3 is 18 residues long. V was clipped by 3 bases and J by 5 bases; unmatched bases: 14. The CDR3 reads CATSSQLPGLALDNEQFF. DNA of the CDR3: TGTGCCACCAGCAGCCAGTTACCGGGACTAGCTTTAGACAATGAGCAGTTCTTC. Supplemented by reference TRBV15 and TRBJ2-1, the full variable domain reads DAMVIQNPRYQVTQFGKPVTLSCSQTLNHNVMYWYQQKSSQAPKLLFHYYDKDFNNEADTPDNFQSRRPNTSFCFLDIRSPGLGDTAMYLCATSSQLPGLALDNEQFFGPGTRLTVL.

With regard to this clonotype: The junction departs from the called germline gene at one end, perhaps through a read error. CDR3 nucleotide sequence: TGCACCAGCAGCTTGGTCGGTCAGGGGACCTCTGGGGCCAACGTCCTGACTTTC. This gives the protein CTSSLVGQGTSGANVLTF. V and J are TRBV5-1 and TRBJ2-6; weak D call: TRBD1 (6 bases). CDR1 is SGHRS, CDR2 YFSETQ, per germline. The CDR3 spans 18 residues.

This clonotype was recorded a few times. CDR3 nucleotides: TGTGCCAGCAGTGAAGAGCGGACCACAGATACGCAGTATTTT. Translation: CASSEERTTDTQYF. V gene TRBV6-1 combines with J gene TRBJ2-3; D is possibly TRBD2 (5 bases). CDR1 is MNHNS and CDR2 is SASEGT in the germline V gene. V lost 1 base and J 2 bases, leaving 7 bases between the germline ends. This CDR3 has 14 amino acids.

The rearrangement links TRBV9 to TRBJ2-1; 11 bases map to TRBD1. Germline V CDR1 and CDR2: SGDLS, YYNGEE. Trimming cost V 0 bases and J 8 bases; bases outside gene matches: 10. CDR3 length: 17 amino acids. The CDR3 DNA follows: TGTGCCAGCAGCGTAGAAAAAGGCGGACAGGGGGCCTATGAGCAGTTCTTC. Translating gives CASSVEKGGQGAYEQFF.